The entry below describes one TCR beta chain. Its specificity is unknown. Germline loops: CDR1 MGHDK, CDR2 SYGVNS. V lost 1 base, J lost 9 bases, and 7 bases lay in between. The CDR3 is 12 amino acids. Stated treatment: oral pan-JAK inhibitor, 5-10 mg twice daily. Patients with alopecia areata provided lesional scalp punch biopsies as well as peripheral blood. The authors sorted CD4+ and CD8+ T cells from PBMCs. Investigators isolated RNA and reverse transcribed it into cDNA to act as the sequencing template. Measured with immunoSEQ multiplex PCR; TCRdb has only the in-frame clones, and not every one. Of roughly 170,000 clones in the sample, around 58% were seen once. These data originate in a study of CD8+ T cells in alopecia areata. Study overall: Administration of oral tofacitinib to treated patients was at 5 to 10 mg twice daily.

Findings of the study overall: Many expanded lesional clones persisted during tofacitinib (in both scalp and blood).

This TCR was recovered from a human donor with alopecia areata. The rearrangement joins TRBV25-1 to TRBJ2-1; D possibly corresponds to TRBD2 (6 bases). The material sequenced was CD8+ T cells sorted from blood, taken at week 24, from a patient treated with tofacitinib. The CDR3 coding sequence is TGTGCCAGCAGTGAATGGGGAGGTGAGCAGTTCTTC. Translation gives CASSEWGGEQFF. Complete variable domain (other parts from reference TRBV25-1 and TRBJ2-1): EADIYQTPRYLVIGTGKKITLECSQTMGHDKMYWYQQDPGMELHLIHYSYGVNSTEKGDLSSESTVSRIRTEHFPLTLESARPSHTSQYLCASSEWGGEQFFGPGTRLTVL.